A single sample is the source of the 9 T cell receptor beta chains below, sequenced in a study of blood T cell repertoires in COVID-19. Profiled with immunoSEQ multiplex PCR; TCRdb holds only in-frame clones, not every one. Of fewer than 110,000 clones in the sample, roughly nine tenths were seen once. The sample taken for sequencing was peripheral blood. The receptors derive from a man in his forties or fifties with acute or convalescent COVID-19.

This chain uses TRBV6-5 with TRBJ1-2; the match to TRBD1 covers 11 bases. The CDR3 runs 16 residues. CDR1 and CDR2 (germline): MNHEY, SVGAGI. J lost 3 bases, V lost 2 bases, and 5 bases had no gene match. CDR3: CASSYRVGQGDYGYTF. As DNA, the CDR3 is TGTGCCAGCAGTTACAGAGTGGGACAGGGGGACTATGGCTACACCTTC.

The chain joins TRBV6-5 to TRBJ1-2, with a weak D call TRBD1 (6 bases). The CDR3 spans 12 residues. CDR1 is MNHEY, CDR2 SVGAGI, per germline. The ends were cut back, 7 bases at V and 3 bases at J, with 9 bases in the middle. The CDR3 nucleotides are TGTGCCAGCACACAGGGTCACTATGGCTACACCTTC. Amino acid sequence: CASTQGHYGYTF.

The chain combines TRBV28 with TRBJ2-1, with TRBD1 identical over 7 bases. This CDR3 spans 14 amino acids. CDR1 is MDHEN, CDR2 SYDVKM, per germline. V gave up 8 bases and J gave up 3 bases; unmatched junction bases: 7. This CDR3 is CASSGPGGYNEQFF. CDR3 DNA: TGTGCCAGCTCGGGACCAGGGGGCTACAATGAGCAGTTCTTC. Using reference TRBV28 and TRBJ2-1 for the parts outside the CDR3, the full variable domain is DVKVTQSSRYLVKRTGEKVFLECVQDMDHENMFWYRQDPGLGLRLIYFSYDVKMKEKGDIPEGYSVSREKKERFSLILESASTNQTSMYLCASSGPGGYNEQFFGPGTRLTVL.

This chain uses TRBV5-1 with TRBJ1-1; TRBD1 might be the D (6 bases). Germline V gives CDR1 SGHRS, CDR2 YFSETQ. V was pared by 4 bases and J by 1 base, with 11 bases between. This CDR3 contains 14 residues. The CDR3 protein is CASSIGQTNTEAFF. CDR3 coding DNA: TGCGCCAGCAGCATAGGACAGACGAACACTGAAGCTTTCTTT.

This sequence joins TRBV28 and TRBJ1-2; D is possibly TRBD1 (5 bases). This CDR3 is built from 13 residues. Germline loops: CDR1 MDHEN, CDR2 SYDVKM. V lost 4 bases and J 6 bases, leaving 12 bases between the germline ends. CDR3 sequence: CASSSRGANGYTF. The CDR3 nucleotides are TGTGCCAGCAGTTCACGTGGGGCAAATGGCTACACCTTC.

Here the CDR3 reads CASVYGTNYGYTF. In DNA, the CDR3 is TGTGCCAGTGTCTACGGGACAAACTATGGCTACACCTTC. The chain links TRBV19 to TRBJ1-2, with D perhaps matching TRBD1 (6 bases). V lost 8 bases and J 2 bases, leaving 12 bases between the germline ends. There are 13 residues in the CDR3. Germline-derived CDR1 and CDR2 are LNHDA and SQIVND (reference sequence).

The chain recombines TRBV6-1 with TRBJ1-1, with D perhaps TRBD1 (6 bases). The germline gives CDR1 MNHNS, CDR2 SASEGT. The CDR3 has 15 residues. V was clipped by 3 bases and J by 8 bases, with 19 bases between them. In DNA form, the CDR3 reads TGTGCCAGCAGTGACGGGACTCGCGGGGGGGGCGAAGCTTTCTTT. Protein product: CASSDGTRGGGEAFF.

About this clone: The same CDR3 arises from other DNA sequences in this sample as well. The chain carries TRBV24-1 and TRBJ2-2; D perhaps matches TRBD1 (6 bases). Trimming took 3 bases from V and 5 from J, leaving 12 bases between them. Germline assignment: CDR1 KGHDR and CDR2 SFDVKD. The CDR3 totals 15 residues. CDR3 loop: CATSDPRGRTGELFF. In DNA form, the CDR3 reads TGTGCCACCAGTGATCCCAGGGGTAGGACCGGGGAGCTGTTTTTT.

V is TRBV28 and J is TRBJ1-1, with 8 bases aligning to TRBD1. Germline-derived CDR1 and CDR2 are MDHEN and SYDVKM. CDR3 length equals 12 residues. V shed 8 bases, J shed 4 bases, and the junction held 3 bases outside the gene matches. CDR3 amino acids: CASAGGVTEAFF. DNA of the CDR3: TGTGCCAGCGCAGGGGGCGTCACTGAAGCTTTCTTT.